The rows below give T cell receptor beta chains drawn from one sample of a study of response to subunit inactivated influenza vaccine. TCRdb ran MiXCR on the RT-PCR reads and lists one entry per CDR3 protein. The sample has 490,000 or so distinct CDR3 sequences, 7.6% seen once. This specimen consisted of PBMCs from blood, obtained less than 30 months after vaccination. The receptors shown here come from a man aged 50-75 years who received an inactivated influenza vaccine. CDR3s include the opening cysteine and the closing phenylalanine or tryptophan.

j_gene: TRBJ2-1; v_gene: TRBV12-3/TRBV12-4; CDR3aa: CASSESPGQGAREQFF
j_gene: TRBJ1-2; v_gene: TRBV24-1; CDR3aa: CATSDLQGRHYGYTF
j_gene: TRBJ2-7; v_gene: TRBV6-5; CDR3aa: CASSYRDGSYEQYF
j_gene: TRBJ2-2; v_gene: TRBV4-3; CDR3aa: CASSQDGITGELFF
j_gene: TRBJ2-1; v_gene: TRBV9; CDR3aa: CASSVASGSGGEQFF
j_gene: TRBJ1-4; v_gene: TRBV6-1; CDR3aa: CASSQRAANEKLFF
j_gene: TRBJ2-7; v_gene: TRBV4-3; CDR3aa: CASSHSKGYEQYF
j_gene: TRBJ2-1; v_gene: TRBV5-1; CDR3aa: CASSAGLAEDNEQFF
j_gene: TRBJ2-3; v_gene: TRBV7-6; CDR3aa: CASSPDLYTGAITHTDTQYF
j_gene: TRBJ1-2; v_gene: TRBV9; CDR3aa: CASSGDPWTKDGYTF
j_gene: TRBJ2-2; v_gene: TRBV20-1; CDR3aa: CSASGDSNTGELFF
j_gene: TRBJ1-2; v_gene: TRBV4-3; CDR3aa: CASSQGREYGYTF
j_gene: TRBJ2-1; v_gene: TRBV12-3/TRBV12-4; CDR3aa: CASSFDYQLAGGPSYNEQFF
j_gene: TRBJ2-7; v_gene: TRBV28; CDR3aa: CASSPDTKAYEQYF
j_gene: TRBJ2-7; v_gene: TRBV3-1; CDR3aa: CASSQDQGAGEQYF
j_gene: TRBJ2-3; v_gene: TRBV29-1; CDR3aa: CSVGIGAGASTDTQYF
j_gene: TRBJ2-3; v_gene: TRBV5-8; CDR3aa: CASSRISTGAVTDTQYF
j_gene: TRBJ1-6; v_gene: TRBV6-1; CDR3aa: CASSETTGSHSPLHF
j_gene: TRBJ1-1; v_gene: TRBV5-1; CDR3aa: CASSSQGANTEAFF
j_gene: TRBJ1-3; v_gene: TRBV7-2; CDR3aa: CASTQTGAGNTIYF
j_gene: TRBJ2-7; v_gene: TRBV7-9; CDR3aa: CASSAFSRQAPYEQYF
j_gene: TRBJ2-3; v_gene: TRBV20-1; CDR3aa: CSAPDLQGAADTQYF
j_gene: TRBJ1-2; v_gene: TRBV5-1; CDR3aa: CASSTGTGDNNYGYTF
j_gene: TRBJ2-7; v_gene: TRBV12-3/TRBV12-4; CDR3aa: CASSLGASGGNEQYF
j_gene: TRBJ2-4; v_gene: TRBV6-1; CDR3aa: CASSRTLLAKNIQYF
j_gene: TRBJ2-3; v_gene: TRBV24-1; CDR3aa: CATSDSSQRGKADTQYF